The clone carrying this T cell receptor (beta chain) was observed a single time. This entry comes from a study of blood T cell repertoires in COVID-19. Study information: Collection of acute and convalescent COVID-19 samples took place in the United States, Italy and Spain.

Repertoires were generated with immunoSEQ multiplex PCR, while TCRdb's copy carries only in-frame clones and drops some. The top ten clones hold around 15% of a sample with around 170,000 clones, about 80% of them seen once. Individuals aged 18 to 89 years were recruited from 24 US areas. In germline, CDR1 is SGHNT, CDR2 YENEEA. V shed 5 bases, J shed 0 bases, and the junction held 5 bases outside the gene matches. This CDR3 has 15 residues. The sequenced sample was PBMCs or T cells enriched from blood (not recorded which). The chain has TRBV11-3 and TRBJ2-3; 7 bases are a match to TRBD2. The clonotype comes from a man aged 55 to 70 who had been exposed to COVID-19. CDR3 nucleotide sequence: TGTGCCAGCAGCCCCAGCGGGGTGAGCACAGATACGCAGTATTTT. Translated: CASSPSGVSTDTQYF.